What follows are 13 T cell receptor beta chains derived from one specimen sequenced in a study of blood T cells in healthy people across ages. A second about 6 to 12 cycle PCR used barcoded and J-beta primers. TCRdb called the 5' RACE reads again in MiXCR, with one record for every CDR3 protein. This table has 900,000 to 950,000 distinct CDR3 sequences, approximately 32% appearing once. The same sample was also studied in work on T cells of mothers and their children.

The sample was blood. Receptors were obtained from a woman aged 40 to 55 in good health.

The chain joins TRBV4-3 to TRBJ2-5; the D gene is possibly TRBD2 (6 bases). Trimming took 2 bases from V and 5 from J, leaving 15 bases between them. The CDR3 is 15 amino acids. Germline CDR1 LGHNA, CDR2 YSLEER. Written as DNA, the CDR3 is TGCGCCAGCAGCCAATGGGGGGACGGGCTGGAGACCCAGTACTTC. Protein sequence: CASSQWGDGLETQYF.

V usage is TRBV20-1 and J usage is TRBJ2-7; maybe TRBD1 (5 bases). V was trimmed by 5 bases and J by 2 bases, leaving 13 bases between them. This CDR3 has 13 residues. CDR1 and CDR2 (germline): DFQATT, SNEGSKA (reference sequence). The DNA for the CDR3 is TGCAGTGCTGAAAACGGACAAACCTACGAGCAGTACTTC. This gives the protein CSAENGQTYEQYF.

This clonotype was observed many times. This chain uses TRBV5-1 with TRBJ2-1, with 8 bases lining up with TRBD2. The trim removed 0 bases at V and 3 bases at J, leaving 11 bases unmatched. Germline CDR1 SGHRS, CDR2 YFSETQ. The CDR3 sequence is 18 residues long. CDR3 nucleotides: TGCGCCAGCAGCTTGGGAAGGGCCGCGGGGGGTTTCTACAATGAGCAGTTCTTC. This gives the protein CASSLGRAAGGFYNEQFF.

With regard to this clonotype: A read error may account for a junction end that differs from germline. The V and J genes are TRBV13 and TRBJ1-1; D perhaps matches TRBD1 (6 bases). The germline V gene encodes CDR1 PRHDT and CDR2 FYEKMQ (reference sequence). CDR3 length: 14 residues. CDR3 amino acids: CASSPGHVNTEALF. The CDR3 DNA sequence: TGTGCCAGCAGCCCGGGACATGTGAACACTGAAGCTCTCTTT.

Note on this clonotype: A much larger clone is a single base away; this may be a read error. The chain links TRBV3-1 to TRBJ2-1; TRBD1 or TRBD2 may be the D gene (5 bases each). The end of the DNA aligns better with TRBJ2-7, so the J call may be wrong. The CDR3 has 13 residues. Germline lookup yields CDR1 LGHDT and CDR2 YNNKEL (reference sequence). The CDR3 region has the DNA TGTGCTCCAAACGGGGCCCCCTACAATGAGCAGTACTTC. Protein sequence: CAPNGAPYNEQYF.

This clonotype has just a few counts. The chain employs TRBV6-2 or TRBV6-3 and TRBJ2-7; D is ambiguous. Trimming cost V 7 bases and J 3 bases, with 10 bases left between them. The germline CDR1 and CDR2 sequences are MNHEY and SVGEGT. The CDR3 contains 12 residues. CDR3 in amino acids: CASTPNRYEQYF. The CDR3, as DNA: TGTGCCAGCACCCCGAACCGCTACGAGCAGTACTTC.

The rearrangement links TRBV4-2 to TRBJ2-1, with 10 bases that match TRBD2. The junction had 5 bases not matched to a gene; V was cut back by 1 base and J by 5 bases. This CDR3 spans 16 amino acids. CDR1 is LGHNA and CDR2 is YNFKEQ in the germline V gene. CDR3 DNA: TGTGCCAGCAGCCAAGTCATCGGACTAGCGGACAATGAGCAGTTCTTC. It translates to CASSQVIGLADNEQFF.

The chain links TRBV16 to TRBJ1-5; no reliable D call. The CDR3 loop spans 16 amino acids. Germline CDR1 is KGHSY and CDR2 is FQNENV. Deletions cut 4 bases from V and 2 bases from J, with 15 bases between. DNA for the CDR3: TGTGCCAGCAGCCGTGTGGCCCCTGGGGGCAATCAGCCCCAGCATTTT. Its protein is CASSRVAPGGNQPQHF.

This clonotype was counted only a few times. The chain carries TRBV7-9 and TRBJ2-3; TRBD2 is a possible D gene (6 bases). Germline CDR1 is SEHNR and CDR2 is FQNEAQ (reference sequence). This CDR3 has 15 residues. V lost 3 bases and J 4 bases, leaving 14 bases between the germline ends. The CDR3 nucleotides read TGTGCCAGCAGCTTTTACGGAGGGGATTCAGATACGCAGTATTTT. It yields the protein CASSFYGGDSDTQYF.

The V gene is TRBV5-1, the J gene TRBJ2-1; 11 bases line up with TRBD2. CDR3 length: 17 residues. J lost 9 bases, V lost 1 base, and 12 bases had no gene match. Per germline, CDR1 SGHRS and CDR2 YFSETQ. CDR3 in amino acids: CASSLLLAGGITGEQFF. The DNA of the CDR3 is TGCGCCAGCAGCTTGCTGCTAGCGGGGGGCATAACGGGTGAGCAGTTCTTC.

This clonotype showed up many times. The rearrangement links TRBV5-1 to TRBJ2-7; D is perhaps TRBD1 or TRBD2 (5 bases each). The CDR3 totals 15 residues. Germline values: CDR1 SGHRS, CDR2 YFSETQ. Trimming pared 4 bases from V and 2 bases from J, leaving 16 bases between. CDR3 DNA: TGCGCCAGCAGCCTTACCTGGGACGGGGCCTACGAGCAGTACTTC. This encodes CASSLTWDGAYEQYF.

The genes are TRBV5-1 and TRBJ1-2, with 7 bases aligning to TRBD1. V lost 4 bases to trimming and J lost 6 bases; unmatched junction nucleotides: 15. Germline V gene lookup returns CDR1 SGHRS and CDR2 YFSETQ. The CDR3 runs 16 residues. CDR3 DNA: TGCGCCAGCAGCGCTCACGAACAGGGGAGAAGGGATGGCTACACCTTC. It encodes CASSAHEQGRRDGYTF. Filled out from reference TRBV5-1 and TRBJ1-2, the complete variable domain reads KAGVTQTPRYLIKTRGQQVTLSCSPISGHRSVSWYQQTPGQGLQFLFEYFSETQRNKGNFPGRFSGRQFSNSRSEMNVSTLELGDSALYLCASSAHEQGRRDGYTFGSGTRLTVV.

This clonotype was seen a handful of times. This chain links TRBV12-3 or TRBV12-4 with TRBJ1-5, with TRBD1 matching over 7 bases. The length of the CDR3 is 15 residues. The junction had 11 bases not matched to a gene; V was cut back by 6 bases and J by 6 bases. As DNA, the CDR3 is TGTGCCAGCAGGTTCTCAGCGGACAGGTCTCAGCCCCAGCATTTT. Protein product: CASRFSADRSQPQHF.